This T cell receptor beta chain was sequenced during a study of cytomegalovirus exposure and HLA in healthy donors. General study findings and limits: Most TCRs appeared rarely, but some public TCRs recurred in many donors.

The CDR3 totals 15 residues. Trimming took off 0 bases at V and 15 bases at J, with 19 bases between the two ends. CDR1 and CDR2 from the germline V gene are SGHDT and YYEEEE. On this clone: The target antigen is unknown.

The study ran its PCR with 60 Vbeta and 13 Jbeta primers. Produced via immunoSEQ multiplex PCR; TCRdb's table is partial and in-frame only. The table includes 130,000 to 150,000 clones, roughly 70% detected once. The sample was PBMCs. The chain links TRBV5-6 to TRBJ1-6; maybe TRBD1 (5 bases). This sequence originates from a man aged 60 to 75 in good health and CMV-seronegative. CDR3 DNA sequence: TGTGCCAGCAGCTTGGCAGGGCCCGGTGCTCGAGGCCTCCACTTT. It codes for CASSLAGPGARGLHF.